The text below deals with one TCR beta chain. Its target is unknown. This entry comes from a study of T cell responses to AZD1222 COVID-19 vaccine. Study-wide findings and caveats: Among AZD1222 vaccinees, only six or seven were seropositive at baseline. In all cases, repertoires were sampled only after the peak T cell response.

Sequenced by immunoSEQ multiplex PCR; TCRdb stores in-frame clones only, minus some. The table has 150,000 to 200,000 clones, about 85% seen once; the top ten hold around 2.6%. Here the sequenced sample was peripheral blood, taken on day 0 of AZD1222 vaccination. This receptor was identified in an adult in good health.

In DNA, the CDR3 is TGTGCCAGCAGCCGCCGACAGGGGAGAAGCTCTGGAAACACCATATATTTT. Translating gives CASSRRQGRSSGNTIYF. The rearrangement joins TRBV7-2 to TRBJ1-3; 8 nucleotides align to TRBD1. Germline CDR1 SGHTA, CDR2 FQGNSA. The ends lost 5 bases at V and 0 bases at J; junction bases unmatched: 9. This CDR3 region has 17 residues.